The present T cell receptor beta chain was sequenced within a study of response to subunit inactivated influenza vaccine. Losses at the gene ends were 2 bases for V and 7 bases for J; bases not matched to a gene: 13. The germline CDR1 and CDR2 sequences are MNHEY and SMNVEV (reference sequence). This CDR3 spans 17 amino acids. TCRdb ran MiXCR on the RT-PCR reads and lists one entry per CDR3 protein. There are over 800,000 distinct CDR3 sequences in the sample; over 20% occur only once, and about 9.4% lies in the top ten. Only one count was recorded for this clonotype. The V and J genes are TRBV27 and TRBJ2-1; TRBD2 matches 8 bases. This clonotype was obtained from a man aged 45-60 years who received an inactivated influenza vaccine. This specimen consisted of PBMCs from blood, obtained roughly 5 days after vaccination. CDR3 sequence reads: CASSLLLTGGPGNEQFF. The CDR3 bases are TGTGCCAGCAGTTTACTGCTAACGGGAGGGCCGGGGAATGAGCAGTTCTTC.